This entry concerns a single T cell receptor (beta chain). Donors came from a validation cohort of over a hundred subjects, distinct from the first 666-subject cohort. Generated by immunoSEQ multiplex PCR, the TCRdb table keeps only in-frame clones and is missing some. The sample carries 90,000 or so clones, 96% recorded once. V gave up 3 bases and J gave up 4 bases, with 6 bases separating them. Germline CDR1 is SGHAT and CDR2 is FQNNGV. This CDR3 is 12 amino acids long. The sample comes from a study of cytomegalovirus exposure and HLA in healthy donors. Looking at the study overall: A later analysis reported the same platform for the roughly 110 validation repertoires and the roughly 670 first-cohort repertoires.

The chain uses TRBV11-2 and TRBJ1-2; D not certain. The sample comprised PBMCs. The clonotype comes from a man aged 18 to 29 in good health and CMV-seronegative. The CDR3 spells CASSLGGYGYTF. In nucleotides, the CDR3 is TGTGCCAGCAGCTTGGGAGGCTATGGCTACACCTTC.